Listed below are T cell receptor beta chains from one sample, sequenced in a study of neurological immune-mediated disorders. MiXCR, applied by TCRdb to the 5' RACE reads, yields one record per CDR3 protein. The repertoire holds about 90,000 distinct CDR3 sequences, with over 10% as singletons. Material for sequencing was PBMCs. The source is a female donor with HTLV-1-associated myelopathy (HAM/TSP). CDR3s include the opening cysteine and the closing phenylalanine or tryptophan. Fields, in order: CDR3 length, D gene, V gene, clone size, J gene, CDR3 protein, CDR3 DNA. D genes are given only for firm matches. The size entry is marked missing in some rows and otherwise reads once, few, many or a size class.

16	NA	TRBV6-6	NA	TRBJ2-1	CASSYRSPGESHEQFF	TGTGCCAGCAGTTACCGGAGCCCCGGAGAGAGCCATGAGCAGTTCTTC
17	TRBD1	TRBV6-2/TRBV6-3	few	TRBJ1-5	CASSSSGTGILRQPQHF	TGTGCCAGCAGTTCATCCGGGACAGGGATTCTCCGTCAGCCCCAGCATTTT
16	NA	TRBV4-1	few	TRBJ2-3	CASSQIVKKMPDTQYF	TGCGCCAGCAGCCAAATTGTCAAAAAAATGCCAGATACGCAGTATTTT
14	NA	TRBV3-1	NA	TRBJ2-7	CASSPRDGTYEQYF	TGTGCCAGCAGCCCCCGGGACGGAACTTACGAGCAGTACTTC
12	TRBD1	TRBV20-1	NA	TRBJ1-2	CSAPQGNAGYTF	TGCAGTGCCCCACAGGGGAATGCTGGCTACACCTTC
13	NA	TRBV28	few	TRBJ2-2	CASTRTLAGELFF	TGTGCCAGCACCAGGACTTTAGCCGGGGAGCTGTTTTTT
13	NA	TRBV7-3	many	TRBJ2-7	CASSLDNTEDKYF	TGTGCCAGCAGCTTAGATAACACCGAAGATAAGTACTTC
16	TRBD2	TRBV5-5	many	TRBJ2-1	CASSFGRGGLYNEQFF	TGTGCCAGCAGCTTCGGCCGGGGGGGCCTTTACAATGAGCAGTTCTTC
12	NA	TRBV24-1	many	TRBJ2-3	CATSDFTDTQYF	TGTGCCACCAGTGATTTCACAGATACGCAGTATTTT
15	NA	TRBV29-1	many	TRBJ1-5	CSVVVQGPVGQPQHF	TGCAGCGTTGTTGTCCAGGGTCCGGTCGGCCAGCCCCAGCATTTT
14	NA	TRBV5-1	many	TRBJ2-3	CASSFGASVDTQYF	TGCGCCAGCAGCTTTGGTGCGTCGGTAGATACGCAGTATTTT
15	NA	TRBV7-9	many	TRBJ2-3	CASSLVLGAGDTQYF	TGTGCCAGCAGCTTAGTCTTGGGGGCTGGAGATACGCAGTATTTT
13	NA	TRBV28	many	TRBJ2-5	CASSFSIAGTQYF	TGTGCCAGCAGTTTTTCAATCGCAGGGACCCAGTACTTC
14	NA	TRBV20-1	NA	TRBJ2-7	CSARPGSFSYEQYF	TGCAGTGCCCGCCCGGGGTCCTTCTCCTACGAGCAGTACTTC
13	TRBD2	TRBV20-1	many	TRBJ2-7	CSARVPSGYEQYF	TGCAGTGCTAGAGTTCCTAGCGGCTACGAGCAGTACTTC
13	NA	TRBV14	NA	TRBJ2-5	CASGRGFHETQYF	TGTGCCAGCGGCAGGGGATTTCACGAGACCCAGTACTTC
14	NA	TRBV15	NA	TRBJ2-4	CATSRGSTENIQYF	TGTGCTACCAGCAGAGGGTCGACAGAAAACATTCAGTACTTC
16	TRBD2	TRBV24-1	many	TRBJ2-1	CATSELTSGGSNEQFF	TGTGCCACCAGTGAGTTGACTAGCGGGGGAAGCAATGAGCAGTTCTTC
14	NA	TRBV6-5	many	TRBJ1-5	CASRGQGSNQPQHF	TGTGCCAGCAGGGGCCAAGGGAGCAATCAGCCCCAGCATTTT
15	NA	TRBV25-1	once	TRBJ1-1	CASSTLGGCSLEAFF	TGTGCCAGCAGTACCCTAGGAGGGTGTTCTCTAGAAGCTTTCTTT
14	NA	TRBV7-2	many	TRBJ2-5	CASSLLGSQETQYF	TGTGCCAGCAGCTTACTGGGCTCACAAGAGACCCAGTACTTC
16	NA	TRBV10-2	NA	TRBJ2-3	CASSESVLTSTDTQYF	TGCGCCAGCAGTGAGTCGGTACTAACCAGCACAGATACGCAGTATTTT
17	NA	TRBV20-1	NA	TRBJ1-5	CSAKKLPGLLAGQPQHF	TGCAGTGCAAAGAAACTTCCGGGCCTCCTCGCTGGCCAGCCCCAGCATTTT
16	NA	TRBV12-3/TRBV12-4	many	TRBJ1-6	CASSFGVSSYNSPLHF	TGTGCCAGCAGTTTTGGAGTTAGCTCCTATAATTCACCCCTCCACTTT
16	NA	TRBV5-1	many	TRBJ2-3	CASSLALVSSTDTQYF	TGCGCCAGCAGCTTGGCCCTAGTCTCTAGCACAGATACGCAGTATTTT
16	NA	TRBV7-8	many	TRBJ2-7	CASSLARAGETYEQYF	TGTGCCAGCAGCTTAGCTCGGGCAGGGGAGACCTACGAGCAGTACTTC
16	TRBD1	TRBV20-1	many	TRBJ1-5	CSVQSDRVSGNQPQHF	TGCAGTGTTCAATCCGACAGGGTCTCTGGCAATCAGCCCCAGCATTTT
12	NA	TRBV5-1	many	TRBJ2-5	CASRKEQETQYF	TGCGCCAGCAGAAAAGAGCAAGAGACCCAGTACTTC
15	NA	TRBV6-5	NA	TRBJ2-3	CASSPDRLGPDTQYF	TGTGCCAGCAGTCCCGACCGCCTGGGTCCAGATACGCAGTATTTT
13	NA	TRBV29-1	many	TRBJ2-3	CSVGGSGSDTQYF	TGCAGCGTTGGAGGTTCAGGGTCAGATACGCAGTATTTT
13	TRBD1	TRBV20-1	many	TRBJ1-1	CSASTGWNTEAFF	TGCAGTGCCTCGACAGGGTGGAACACTGAAGCTTTCTTT
15	TRBD2	TRBV5-1	many	TRBJ2-1	CASSESGGAYNEQFF	TGCGCCAGCAGCGAAAGCGGGGGCGCATACAATGAGCAGTTCTTC
14	NA	TRBV14	many	TRBJ1-1	CASSQVGGHTEAFF	TGTGCCAGCAGCCAAGTTGGAGGTCACACTGAAGCTTTCTTT
14	TRBD1	TRBV5-6	many	TRBJ2-7	CASSPGTGGYEQYF	TGTGCCAGCAGCCCCGGGACAGGGGGTTACGAGCAGTACTTC
14	NA	TRBV7-8	many	TRBJ1-4	CASSQGSGSEKLFF	TGTGCCAGCAGTCAAGGGTCAGGATCGGAAAAACTGTTTTTT
14	NA	TRBV12-3/TRBV12-4	many	TRBJ1-5	CASSRDAGNQPQHF	TGTGCCAGCAGTCGGGATGCCGGCAATCAGCCCCAGCATTTT
17	NA	TRBV5-1	many	TRBJ1-6	CASSSVSGKDYNSPLHF	TGCGCCAGCAGCTCAGTGTCAGGCAAGGACTATAATTCACCCCTCCACTTT
15	NA	TRBV27	many	TRBJ1-4	CASSLSRNSNEKLFF	TGTGCCAGCAGTTTATCTAGGAATTCTAATGAAAAACTGTTTTTT
15	TRBD2	TRBV5-1	many	TRBJ2-2	CASSRSSGYTGELFF	TGCGCCAGCAGCCGTTCTAGCGGATACACCGGGGAGCTGTTTTTT
14	TRBD2	TRBV2	many	TRBJ2-3	CASATSGYTDTQYF	TGTGCCAGCGCGACTAGCGGCTACACAGATACGCAGTATTTT
12	NA	TRBV5-1	many	TRBJ2-5	CASSADQETQYF	TGCGCCAGCAGCGCAGACCAAGAGACCCAGTACTTC
13	NA	TRBV5-1	many	TRBJ2-2	CASSLTNTGELFF	TGCGCCAGCAGCTTGACGAACACCGGGGAGCTGTTTTTT
14	TRBD2	TRBV5-1	many	TRBJ2-3	CASKLAGQTDTQYF	TGCGCCAGCAAACTAGCGGGGCAAACAGATACGCAGTATTTT
14	NA	TRBV2	NA	TRBJ2-1	CASSFFSSFSEQFF	TGTGCCAGCAGTTTCTTCTCCAGCTTCTCTGAGCAGTTCTTC
15	NA	TRBV6-5	NA	TRBJ1-2	CAARAAGGNSYGYTF	TGTGCCGCAAGAGCGGCGGGGGGAAATTCCTATGGCTACACCTTC
17	TRBD1	TRBV5-1	many	TRBJ1-5	CASSFEKDRGSNQPQHF	TGCGCCAGCAGCTTTGAAAAAGACAGGGGAAGCAATCAGCCCCAGCATTTT